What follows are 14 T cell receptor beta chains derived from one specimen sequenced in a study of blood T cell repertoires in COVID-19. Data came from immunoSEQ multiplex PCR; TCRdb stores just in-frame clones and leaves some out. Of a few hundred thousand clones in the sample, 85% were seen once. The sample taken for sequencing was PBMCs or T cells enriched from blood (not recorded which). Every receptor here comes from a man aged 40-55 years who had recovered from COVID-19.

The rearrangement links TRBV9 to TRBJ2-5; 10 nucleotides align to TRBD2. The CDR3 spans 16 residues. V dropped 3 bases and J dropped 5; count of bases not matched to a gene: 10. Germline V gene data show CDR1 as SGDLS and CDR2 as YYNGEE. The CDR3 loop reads CASSGAGGPRQETQYF. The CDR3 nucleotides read TGTGCCAGCAGCGGAGCGGGAGGGCCTCGGCAGGAGACCCAGTACTTC.

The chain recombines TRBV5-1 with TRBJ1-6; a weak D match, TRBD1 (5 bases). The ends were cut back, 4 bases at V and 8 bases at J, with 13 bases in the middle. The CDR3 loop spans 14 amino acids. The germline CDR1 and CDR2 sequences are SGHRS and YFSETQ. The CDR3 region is CASSPDTEDSPLHF. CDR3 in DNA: TGCGCCAGCAGCCCGGACACCGAAGATTCACCCCTCCACTTT.

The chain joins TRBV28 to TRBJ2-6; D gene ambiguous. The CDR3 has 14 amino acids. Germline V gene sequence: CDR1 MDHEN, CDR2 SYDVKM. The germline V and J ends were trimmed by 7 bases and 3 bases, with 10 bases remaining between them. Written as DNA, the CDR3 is TGTGCCAGCAAATTTTCCGGTGGGGCCAACGTCCTGACTTTC. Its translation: CASKFSGGANVLTF.

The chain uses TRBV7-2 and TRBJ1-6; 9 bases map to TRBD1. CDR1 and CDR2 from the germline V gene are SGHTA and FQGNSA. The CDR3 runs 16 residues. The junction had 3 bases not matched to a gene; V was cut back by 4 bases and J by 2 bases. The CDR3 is CASSWDRVTYNSPLHF. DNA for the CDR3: TGTGCCAGCAGCTGGGACAGGGTGACCTATAATTCACCCCTCCACTTT.

The DNA of the CDR3 is TGTGCCAGCAGTTTACAGACTAGCGGGATCCAAGAGACCCAGTACTTC. Translated, it gives CASSLQTSGIQETQYF. V gene TRBV28 combines with J gene TRBJ2-5; TRBD2 matches at 11 bases. This CDR3 is built from 16 residues. V lost 2 bases, J lost 1 base, and 3 bases stayed unmatched. CDR1 MDHEN and CDR2 SYDVKM come from the germline V gene.

CDR3 sequence reads: CASSEGKGTGVENTIYF. The CDR3 bases are TGTGCCAGCAGCGAGGGGAAAGGGACAGGGGTTGAAAACACCATATATTTT. The V gene is TRBV28, the J gene TRBJ1-3; TRBD1 aligns across 10 bases. CDR1 is MDHEN and CDR2 is SYDVKM in the germline V gene. Trimming cost V 6 bases and J 6 bases; bases outside gene matches: 14. The CDR3 contains 17 residues.

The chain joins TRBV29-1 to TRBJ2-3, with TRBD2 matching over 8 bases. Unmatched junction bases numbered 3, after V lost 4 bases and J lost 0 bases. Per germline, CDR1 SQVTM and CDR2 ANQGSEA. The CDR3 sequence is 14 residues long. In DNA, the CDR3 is TGCAGCGTTGCGCCTAGCGGGAGCACAGATACGCAGTATTTT. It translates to CSVAPSGSTDTQYF.

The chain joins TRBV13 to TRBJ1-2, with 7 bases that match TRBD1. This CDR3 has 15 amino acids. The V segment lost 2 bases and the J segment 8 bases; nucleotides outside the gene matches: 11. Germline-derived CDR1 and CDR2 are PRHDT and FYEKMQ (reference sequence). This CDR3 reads CASSLSPGGSRGYTF. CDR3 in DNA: TGTGCCAGCAGCTTATCTCCAGGGGGTAGTCGGGGCTACACCTTC.

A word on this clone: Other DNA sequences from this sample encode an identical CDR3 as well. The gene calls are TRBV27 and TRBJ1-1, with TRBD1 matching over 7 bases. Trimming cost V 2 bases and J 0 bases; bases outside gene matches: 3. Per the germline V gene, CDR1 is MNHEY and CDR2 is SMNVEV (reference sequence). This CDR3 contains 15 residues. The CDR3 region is CASSLRQGLNTEAFF. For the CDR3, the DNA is TGTGCCAGCAGTTTACGACAGGGACTGAACACTGAAGCTTTCTTT.

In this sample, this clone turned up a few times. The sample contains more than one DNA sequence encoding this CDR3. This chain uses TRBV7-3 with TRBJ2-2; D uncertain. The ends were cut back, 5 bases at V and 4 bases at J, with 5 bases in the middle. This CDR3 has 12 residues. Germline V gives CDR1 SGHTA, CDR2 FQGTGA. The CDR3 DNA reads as TGTGCCAGCAGCCTTCTCACCGGGGAGCTGTTTTTT. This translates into CASSLLTGELFF. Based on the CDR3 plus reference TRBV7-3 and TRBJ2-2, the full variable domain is GAGVSQTPSNKVTEKGKYVELRCDPISGHTALYWYRQSLGQGPEFLIYFQGTGAADDSGLPNDRFFAVRPEGSVSTLKIQRTERGDSAVYLCASSLLTGELFFGEGSRLTVL.

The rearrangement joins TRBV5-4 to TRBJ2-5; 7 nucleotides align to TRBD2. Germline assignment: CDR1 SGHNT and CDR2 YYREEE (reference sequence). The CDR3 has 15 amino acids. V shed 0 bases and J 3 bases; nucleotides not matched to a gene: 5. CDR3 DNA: TGTGCCAGCAGCTTGGGGGAGGGGCGGGAAGAGACCCAGTACTTC. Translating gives CASSLGEGREETQYF. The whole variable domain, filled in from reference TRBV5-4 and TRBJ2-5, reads ETGVTQSPTHLIKTRGQQVTLRCSSQSGHNTVSWYQQALGQGPQFIFQYYREEENGRGNFPPRFSGLQFPNYSSELNVNALELDDSALYLCASSLGEGREETQYFGPGTRLLVL.

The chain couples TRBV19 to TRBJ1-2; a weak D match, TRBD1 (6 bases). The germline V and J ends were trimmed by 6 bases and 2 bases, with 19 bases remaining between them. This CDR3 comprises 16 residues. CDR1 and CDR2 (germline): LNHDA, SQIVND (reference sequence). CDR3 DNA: TGTGCCAGTAGGCAGATCTCCGGACAGAGCAACTATGGCTACACCTTC. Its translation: CASRQISGQSNYGYTF.

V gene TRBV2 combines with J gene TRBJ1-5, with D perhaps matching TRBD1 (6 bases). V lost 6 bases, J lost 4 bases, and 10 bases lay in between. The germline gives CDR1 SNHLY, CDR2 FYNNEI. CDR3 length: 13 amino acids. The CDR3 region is CASRDDRNQPQHF. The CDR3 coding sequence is TGTGCCAGCAGGGACGACAGGAATCAGCCCCAGCATTTT.

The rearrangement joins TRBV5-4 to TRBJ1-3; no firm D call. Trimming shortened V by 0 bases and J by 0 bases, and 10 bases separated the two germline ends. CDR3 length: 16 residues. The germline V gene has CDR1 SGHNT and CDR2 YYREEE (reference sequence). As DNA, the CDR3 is TGTGCCAGCAGCTTGGGACAAACATTCTCTGGAAACACCATATATTTT. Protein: CASSLGQTFSGNTIYF.